Sequencing of this T cell receptor (beta chain) was carried out in a study of T cells after posttransplantation cyclophosphamide. This clone was seen many times. Busulfan-fludarabine conditioning, marrow transplant, and cyclophosphamide on days +3 and +4 were administered. Measured with immunoSEQ multiplex PCR; TCRdb has only the in-frame clones, and not every one. Singletons are absent from the sample, which has approximately 18,000 clones. The CDR3 covers 15 residues. Germline V gene sequence: CDR1 SGHRS, CDR2 YFSETQ. Germline trimming cut 0 bases from V and 6 bases from J; bases unmatched to any gene: 8.

The receptor was isolated from a female patient between 25 and 45 years old who received an allogeneic stem cell transplant from a related donor, was CMV-positive, and had no GVHD. Among the T cells, some may be from the graft donor. V is TRBV5-1 and J is TRBJ1-2; 7 nucleotides match TRBD1. Sequencing used PBMCs, obtained after allogeneic stem cell transplant with posttransplant cyclophosphamide. DNA for the CDR3: TGCGCCAGCAGCTTGGTCCCGACAGGGAGGCATGGCTACACCTTC. It yields the protein CASSLVPTGRHGYTF.